This passage covers 12 T cell receptor beta chains from one sample sequenced in a study of blood T cell repertoires in COVID-19. The data were produced by immunoSEQ multiplex PCR, yet TCRdb's version contains in-frame clones alone and is incomplete. The sample has about 100,000 clones, less than 90% seen once; the top ten hold roughly 7.3%. Sequencing used peripheral blood. The receptors here all came from a man aged 30 to 45 in a cohort sampled during active COVID-19.

This chain links TRBV7-6 with TRBJ1-5; TRBD1 matches at 7 bases. Germline V gene sequence: CDR1 SGHVS, CDR2 FNYEAQ. CDR3 length: 17 residues. Trimming cost V 1 base and J 7 bases; bases outside gene matches: 13. CDR3 region: CASSLEPPRQGLQPQHF. The CDR3 DNA sequence: TGTGCCAGCAGCTTAGAGCCGCCCCGACAGGGTTTGCAGCCCCAGCATTTT. The full variable domain, with the rest looked up from reference TRBV7-6 and TRBJ1-5, is GAGVSQSPRYKVTKRGQDVALRCDPISGHVSLYWYRQALGQGPEFLTYFNYEAQQDKSGLPNDRFSAERPEGSISTLTIQRTEQRDSAMYRCASSLEPPRQGLQPQHFGDGTRLSIL.

This chain links TRBV2 with TRBJ2-7; TRBD2 aligns across 10 bases. CDR1 SNHLY and CDR2 FYNNEI come from the germline V gene. V trimming: 1 base; J trimming: 4 bases; junction bases outside the gene matches: 4. The CDR3 extends over 15 amino acids. The CDR3 region is CASSEEASGGYEQYF. In DNA form, the CDR3 reads TGTGCCAGCAGTGAAGAGGCTAGCGGGGGTTACGAGCAGTACTTC.

This rearrangement joins TRBV5-1 to TRBJ1-4; D unresolved. Between the trimmed V and J ends, which lost 2 bases and 3 bases, there was a span of 8 bases. The CDR3 is 14 amino acids. Germline V gene data show CDR1 as SGHRS and CDR2 as YFSETQ. The CDR3 sequence: CASSFIPSNEKLFF. The CDR3 DNA reads as TGCGCCAGCAGCTTTATCCCCTCTAATGAAAAACTGTTTTTT. The full variable domain, rest sourced from reference TRBV5-1 and TRBJ1-4, is KAGVTQTPRYLIKTRGQQVTLSCSPISGHRSVSWYQQTPGQGLQFLFEYFSETQRNKGNFPGRFSGRQFSNSRSEMNVSTLELGDSALYLCASSFIPSNEKLFFGSGTQLSVL.

The gene calls are TRBV30 and TRBJ2-1, with D tentatively TRBD2 (6 bases). Germline CDR1 and CDR2: GTSNPN and SVGIG (reference sequence). The germline V and J ends were trimmed by 4 bases and 8 bases, with 21 bases remaining between them. This CDR3 is built from 15 residues. CDR3 DNA sequence: TGTGCCTGGACACCCGGACTAACTCCCTTGGATGAGCAGTTCTTC. This encodes CAWTPGLTPLDEQFF.

The chain has TRBV7-6 and TRBJ2-7; 8 nucleotides line up with TRBD1. The CDR3 runs 15 residues. Trimming cost V 5 bases and J 7 bases; bases outside gene matches: 13. Germline CDR1 and CDR2: SGHVS and FNYEAQ. CDR3 sequence (DNA): TGTGCCAGCAGCCCAAGGACAGGGTCGGGTGATGAGCAGTACTTC. Protein: CASSPRTGSGDEQYF.

This clone was observed a single time. The CDR3: CASSLGTGLDEQYF. The CDR3 bases are TGTGCCAGCAGCTTGGGGACAGGGCTTGACGAGCAGTACTTC. The chain links TRBV7-7 to TRBJ2-7; TRBD1 matches at 9 bases. V was clipped by 3 bases and J by 5 bases; unmatched bases: 5. This CDR3 spans 14 amino acids. Germline V gene data show CDR1 as SSHAT and CDR2 as FNYEAQ (reference sequence).

The rearrangement joins TRBV5-4 to TRBJ2-5, with D maybe TRBD1 (6 bases). The CDR3 is made up of 15 amino acids. V was trimmed by 7 bases and J by 2 bases, leaving 18 bases between them. CDR1 is SGHNT, CDR2 YYREEE, per germline (reference sequence). The CDR3 sequence: CASQTAPTGQETQYF. CDR3 nucleotides: TGTGCCAGCCAAACCGCTCCGACAGGTCAAGAGACCCAGTACTTC.

Of note for this clone: Distinct nucleotide sequences in the sample also encode this CDR3. The chain uses TRBV27 and TRBJ2-5, with 11 bases identical to TRBD1. CDR1 is MNHEY, CDR2 SMNVEV, per germline (reference sequence). J was trimmed by 5 bases and V by 5 bases; bases with no gene match: 4. The CDR3 extends over 14 amino acids. Written as DNA, the CDR3 is TGTGCCAGCAGTCTAGGGACAGGGGGTGAGACCCAGTACTTC. It encodes CASSLGTGGETQYF.

The genes are TRBV11-3 and TRBJ2-1; D is unresolved. V was cut by 4 bases and J by 9 bases, with 13 bases left in between. From germline, CDR1 is SGHNT and CDR2 YENEEA. The CDR3 consists of 13 residues. The CDR3 is CASSSDQAGEQFF. The CDR3 nucleotides read TGTGCCAGCAGCTCCGACCAGGCTGGTGAGCAGTTCTTC.

There are a few counts of this clone. J is TRBJ1-1 and V is TRBV28; D is uncertain. The V end was cut by 4 bases, the J end by 1 base, with 10 bases between. The CDR3 spans 14 residues. CDR1 and CDR2 (germline): MDHEN, SYDVKM. In nucleotides, the CDR3 is TGTGCCAGCAGTTATTACCGACAGAACACTGAAGCTTTCTTT. Amino acids: CASSYYRQNTEAFF.

The chain couples TRBV9 to TRBJ2-1; maybe TRBD2 (5 bases). The germline V gene encodes CDR1 SGDLS and CDR2 YYNGEE. CDR3 size: 16 residues. Between the trimmed V and J ends, which lost 4 bases and 1 base, there was a span of 15 bases. The CDR3, as DNA: TGTGCCAGCAGCCCCTCTGGCGGGCATTCCTACAATGAGCAGTTCTTC. The encoded protein is CASSPSGGHSYNEQFF.

The V and J genes are TRBV5-1 and TRBJ1-1; TRBD1 aligns across 7 bases. Germline-derived CDR1 and CDR2 are SGHRS and YFSETQ. CDR3 length equals 15 residues. J was trimmed by 5 bases and V by 4 bases; bases with no gene match: 11. The CDR3 nucleotides read TGCGCCAGCAGCCCTTGGACAGGTTCAGTGACTGAAGCTTTCTTT. Translating it yields CASSPWTGSVTEAFF.